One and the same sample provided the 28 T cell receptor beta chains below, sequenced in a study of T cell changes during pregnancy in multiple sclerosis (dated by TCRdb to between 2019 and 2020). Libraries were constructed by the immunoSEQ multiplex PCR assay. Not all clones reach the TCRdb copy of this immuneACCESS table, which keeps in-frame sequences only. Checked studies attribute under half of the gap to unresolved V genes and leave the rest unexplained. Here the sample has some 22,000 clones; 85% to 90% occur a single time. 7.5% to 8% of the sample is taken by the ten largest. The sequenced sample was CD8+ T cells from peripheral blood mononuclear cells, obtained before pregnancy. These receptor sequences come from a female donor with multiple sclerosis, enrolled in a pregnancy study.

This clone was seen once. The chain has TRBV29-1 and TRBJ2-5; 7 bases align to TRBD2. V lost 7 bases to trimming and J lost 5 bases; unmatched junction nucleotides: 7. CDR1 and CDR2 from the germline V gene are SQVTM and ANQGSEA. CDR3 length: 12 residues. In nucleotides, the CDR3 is TGCAGCGCTTGGGGGGGGTCGGAGACCCAGTACTTC. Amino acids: CSAWGGSETQYF.

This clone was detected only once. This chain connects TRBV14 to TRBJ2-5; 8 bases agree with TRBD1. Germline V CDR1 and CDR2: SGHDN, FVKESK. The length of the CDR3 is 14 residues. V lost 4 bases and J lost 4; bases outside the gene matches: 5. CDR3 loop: CASSPTGQGETQYF. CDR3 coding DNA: TGTGCCAGCAGCCCAACAGGACAGGGAGAGACCCAGTACTTC.

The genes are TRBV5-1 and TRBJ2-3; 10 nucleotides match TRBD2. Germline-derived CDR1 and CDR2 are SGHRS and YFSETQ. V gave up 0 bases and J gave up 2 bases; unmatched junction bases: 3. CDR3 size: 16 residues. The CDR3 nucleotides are TGCGCCAGCAGCTTGGAGACTAGCGGGTTCACAGATACGCAGTATTTT. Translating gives CASSLETSGFTDTQYF.

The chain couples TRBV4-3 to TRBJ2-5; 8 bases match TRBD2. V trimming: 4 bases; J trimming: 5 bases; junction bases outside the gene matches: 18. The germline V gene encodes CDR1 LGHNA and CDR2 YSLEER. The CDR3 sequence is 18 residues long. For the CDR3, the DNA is TGCGCCAGCAGCCCAGGGGCGGGAGGACCCGATGAGGGGGAGACCCAGTACTTC. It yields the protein CASSPGAGGPDEGETQYF.

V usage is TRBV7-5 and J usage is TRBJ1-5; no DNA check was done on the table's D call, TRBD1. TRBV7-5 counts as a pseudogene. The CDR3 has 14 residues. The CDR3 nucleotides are TGTGTCAGAAGCTCCGGGACAGGGAATCAGCCCCAGCATTTT. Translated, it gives CVRSSGTGNQPQHF.

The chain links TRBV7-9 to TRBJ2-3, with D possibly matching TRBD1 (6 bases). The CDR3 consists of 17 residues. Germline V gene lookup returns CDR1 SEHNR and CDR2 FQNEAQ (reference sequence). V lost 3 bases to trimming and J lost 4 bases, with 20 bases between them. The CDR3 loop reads CASSFGTREAVADTQYF. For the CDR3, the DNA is TGTGCCAGCAGCTTTGGGACACGAGAGGCGGTTGCAGATACGCAGTATTTT. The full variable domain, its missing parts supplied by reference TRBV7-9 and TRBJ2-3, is DTGVSQNPRHKITKRGQNVTFRCDPISEHNRLYWYRQTLGQGPEFLTYFQNEAQLEKSRLLSDRFSAERPKGSFSTLEIQRTEQGDSAMYLCASSFGTREAVADTQYFGPGTRLTVL.

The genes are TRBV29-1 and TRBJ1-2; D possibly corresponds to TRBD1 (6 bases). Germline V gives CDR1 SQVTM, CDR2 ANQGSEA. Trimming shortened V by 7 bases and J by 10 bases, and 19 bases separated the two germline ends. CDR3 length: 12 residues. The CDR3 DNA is TGCAGCGCAATAAGGGGGGGGAATGACTACACCTTC. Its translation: CSAIRGGNDYTF.

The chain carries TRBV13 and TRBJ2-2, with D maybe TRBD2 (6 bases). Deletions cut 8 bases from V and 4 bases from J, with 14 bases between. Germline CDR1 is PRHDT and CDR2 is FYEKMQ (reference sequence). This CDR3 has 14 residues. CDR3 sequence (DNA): TGTGCCAGCCTTATCCTGGGGGGCACCGGGGAGCTGTTTTTT. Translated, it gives CASLILGGTGELFF. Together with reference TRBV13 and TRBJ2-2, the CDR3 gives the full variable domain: AAGVIQSPRHLIKEKRETATLKCYPIPRHDTVYWYQQGPGQDPQFLISFYEKMQSDKGSIPDRFSAQQFSDYHSELNMSSLELGDSALYFCASLILGGTGELFFGEGSRLTVL.

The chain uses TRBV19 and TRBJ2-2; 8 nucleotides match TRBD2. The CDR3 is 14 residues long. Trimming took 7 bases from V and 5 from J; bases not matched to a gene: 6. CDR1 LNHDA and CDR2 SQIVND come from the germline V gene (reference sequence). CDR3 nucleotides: TGTGCCAGTAATTTGCGGGAGGTAACCGGGGAGCTGTTTTTT. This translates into CASNLREVTGELFF.

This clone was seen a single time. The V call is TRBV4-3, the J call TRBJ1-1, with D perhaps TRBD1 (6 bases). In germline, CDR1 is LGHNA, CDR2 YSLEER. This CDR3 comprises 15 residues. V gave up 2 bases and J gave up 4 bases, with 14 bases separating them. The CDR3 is CASSQTGFGSTEAFF. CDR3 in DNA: TGCGCCAGCAGCCAAACAGGGTTTGGTTCCACTGAAGCTTTCTTT.

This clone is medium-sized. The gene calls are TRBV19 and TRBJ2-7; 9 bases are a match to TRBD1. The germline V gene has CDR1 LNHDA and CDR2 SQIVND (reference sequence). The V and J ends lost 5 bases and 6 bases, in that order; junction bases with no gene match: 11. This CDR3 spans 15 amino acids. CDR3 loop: CASSSGTGNQGEQYF. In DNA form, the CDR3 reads TGTGCCAGTAGTTCGGGGACAGGGAATCAAGGCGAGCAGTACTTC.

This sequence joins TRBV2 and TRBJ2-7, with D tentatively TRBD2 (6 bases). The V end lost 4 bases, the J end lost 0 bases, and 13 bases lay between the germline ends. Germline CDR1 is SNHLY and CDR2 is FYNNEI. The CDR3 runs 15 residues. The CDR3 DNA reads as TGTGCCAGCAGTGGACTGACGGGGGACTCCTACGAGCAGTACTTC. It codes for CASSGLTGDSYEQYF.

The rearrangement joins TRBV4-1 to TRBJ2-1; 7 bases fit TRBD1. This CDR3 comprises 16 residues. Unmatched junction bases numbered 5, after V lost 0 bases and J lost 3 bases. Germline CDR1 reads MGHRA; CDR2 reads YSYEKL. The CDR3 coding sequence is TGCGCCAGCAGCCAAGAGTTGGGACAGATCTACAATGAGCAGTTCTTC. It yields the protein CASSQELGQIYNEQFF.

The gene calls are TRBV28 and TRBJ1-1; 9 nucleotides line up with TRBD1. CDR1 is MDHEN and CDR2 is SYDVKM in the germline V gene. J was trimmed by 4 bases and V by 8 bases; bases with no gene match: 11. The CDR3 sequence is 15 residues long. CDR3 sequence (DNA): TGTGCCAGCGGAGAGGGGGACAGGGAGGTCACTGAAGCTTTCTTT. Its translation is CASGEGDREVTEAFF.

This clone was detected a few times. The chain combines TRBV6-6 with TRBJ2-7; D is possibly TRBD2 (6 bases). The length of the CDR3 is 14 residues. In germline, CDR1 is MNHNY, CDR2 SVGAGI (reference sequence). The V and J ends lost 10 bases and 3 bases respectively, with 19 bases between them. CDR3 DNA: TGTGCCACCCCGGGTCGGGAGTGTCACTACGAGCAGTACTTC. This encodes CATPGRECHYEQYF.

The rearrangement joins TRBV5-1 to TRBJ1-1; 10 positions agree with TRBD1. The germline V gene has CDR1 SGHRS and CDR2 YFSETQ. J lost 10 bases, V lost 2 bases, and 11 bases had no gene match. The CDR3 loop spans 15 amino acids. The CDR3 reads CASSFGQGGHLVAFF. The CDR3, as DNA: TGCGCCAGCAGCTTCGGACAGGGGGGCCATCTGGTAGCTTTCTTT.

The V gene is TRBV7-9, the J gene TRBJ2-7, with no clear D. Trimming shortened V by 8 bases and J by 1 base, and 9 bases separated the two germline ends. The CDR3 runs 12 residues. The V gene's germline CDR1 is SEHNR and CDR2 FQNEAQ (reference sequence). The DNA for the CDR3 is TGTGCCAGCGCGCTGGAGTCCTACGAGCAGTACTTC. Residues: CASALESYEQYF. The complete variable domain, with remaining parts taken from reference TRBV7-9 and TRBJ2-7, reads DTGVSQNPRHKITKRGQNVTFRCDPISEHNRLYWYRQTLGQGPEFLTYFQNEAQLEKSRLLSDRFSAERPKGSFSTLEIQRTEQGDSAMYLCASALESYEQYFGPGTRLTVT.

The CDR3 DNA reads as TGTGCCAGCTCACAAACGCCAGGGTACGAGACCCAGTACTTC. Amino acid sequence: CASSQTPGYETQYF. The chain links TRBV18 to TRBJ2-5; D is perhaps TRBD1 (5 bases). Germline V gene data show CDR1 as KGHSH and CDR2 as LQKENI. Trimming left V 4 bases short and J 5 bases short, with 14 bases between. The CDR3 consists of 14 residues. Filled out from reference TRBV18 and TRBJ2-5, the complete variable domain reads NAGVMQNPRHLVRRRGQEARLRCSPMKGHSHVYWYRQLPEEGLKFMVYLQKENIIDESGMPKERFSAEFPKEGPSILRIQQVVRGDSAAYFCASSQTPGYETQYFGPGTRLLVL.

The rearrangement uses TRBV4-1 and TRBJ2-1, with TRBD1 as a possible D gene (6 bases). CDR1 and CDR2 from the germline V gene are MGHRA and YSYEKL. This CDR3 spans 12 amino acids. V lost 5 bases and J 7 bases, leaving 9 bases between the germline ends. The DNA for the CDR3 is TGCGCCAGCAGCTTACAGGGTAATGAGCAGTTCTTC. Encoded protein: CASSLQGNEQFF.

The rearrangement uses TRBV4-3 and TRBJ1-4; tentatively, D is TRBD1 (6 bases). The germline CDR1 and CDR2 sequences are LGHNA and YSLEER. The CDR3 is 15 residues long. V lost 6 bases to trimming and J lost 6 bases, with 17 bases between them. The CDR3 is CASRLRPGGYEKLFF. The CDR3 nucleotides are TGCGCCAGCAGACTCAGGCCGGGGGGCTATGAAAAACTGTTTTTT.

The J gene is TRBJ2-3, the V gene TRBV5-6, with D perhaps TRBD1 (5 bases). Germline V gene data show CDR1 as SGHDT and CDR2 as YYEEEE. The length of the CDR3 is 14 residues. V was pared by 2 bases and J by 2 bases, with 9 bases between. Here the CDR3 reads CASSFDRATDTQYF. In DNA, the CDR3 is TGTGCCAGCAGCTTCGACAGAGCCACAGATACGCAGTATTTT.

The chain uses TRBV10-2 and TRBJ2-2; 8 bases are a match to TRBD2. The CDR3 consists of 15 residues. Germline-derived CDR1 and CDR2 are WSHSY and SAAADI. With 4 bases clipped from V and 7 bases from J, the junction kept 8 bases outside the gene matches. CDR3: CASSVSGKVIGELFF. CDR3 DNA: TGCGCCAGCAGTGTTAGCGGGAAGGTAATCGGGGAGCTGTTTTTT.

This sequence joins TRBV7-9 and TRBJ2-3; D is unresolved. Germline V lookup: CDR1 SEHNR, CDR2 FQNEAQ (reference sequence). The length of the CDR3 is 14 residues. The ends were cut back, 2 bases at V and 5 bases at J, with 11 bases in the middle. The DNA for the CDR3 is TGTGCCAGCAGCTTACAAACGGGTGAAGATACGCAGTATTTT. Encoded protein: CASSLQTGEDTQYF.

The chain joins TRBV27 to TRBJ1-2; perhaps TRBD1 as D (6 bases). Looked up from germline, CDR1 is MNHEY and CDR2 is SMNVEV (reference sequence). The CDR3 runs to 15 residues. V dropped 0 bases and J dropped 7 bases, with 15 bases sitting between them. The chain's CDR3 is CASSLSGVLRGGYTF. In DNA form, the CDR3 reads TGTGCCAGCAGTTTATCTGGTGTGCTCAGGGGTGGCTACACCTTC.

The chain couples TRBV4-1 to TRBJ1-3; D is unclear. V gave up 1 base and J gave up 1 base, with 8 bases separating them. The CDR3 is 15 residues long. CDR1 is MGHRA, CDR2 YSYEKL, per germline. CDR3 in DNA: TGCGCCAGCAGCCAAGCTGAGTTGTCTGGAAACACCATATATTTT. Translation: CASSQAELSGNTIYF.

CDR3 sequence reads: CASSLAGTNYEQYF. In nucleotides, the CDR3 is TGTGCCAGCAGTTTGGCAGGGACTAACTACGAGCAGTACTTC. This chain joins TRBV6-6 and TRBJ2-5; 7 positions agree with TRBD2. The DNA end lines up better with TRBJ2-7; the J call may be wrong. Germline lookup yields CDR1 MNHNY and CDR2 SVGAGI (reference sequence). The CDR3 runs 14 residues.

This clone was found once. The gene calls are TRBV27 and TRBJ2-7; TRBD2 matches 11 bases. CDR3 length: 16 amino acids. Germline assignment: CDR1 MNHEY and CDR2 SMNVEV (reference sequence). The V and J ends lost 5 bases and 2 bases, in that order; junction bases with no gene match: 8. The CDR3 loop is CASSRTSGLNTYEQYF. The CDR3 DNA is TGTGCCAGCAGTAGGACTAGCGGGCTCAATACCTACGAGCAGTACTTC.

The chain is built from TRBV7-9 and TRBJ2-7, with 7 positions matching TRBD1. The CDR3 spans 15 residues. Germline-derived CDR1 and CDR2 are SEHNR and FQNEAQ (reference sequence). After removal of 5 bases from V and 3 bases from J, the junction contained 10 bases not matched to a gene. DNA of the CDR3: TGTGCCAGCAGCGGCCGACAGGGAGAATTCTACGAGCAGTACTTC. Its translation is CASSGRQGEFYEQYF.